These 21 T cell receptor beta chains were all obtained from the same sample, sequenced in a study of T-cell memory formation after mild COVID-19 (dated by TCRdb to about 2021). Library preparation employed 5' RACE. Sequenced on an Illumina NovaSeq 6000. TCRdb passed the public sequencing reads through fastp at Q25 and MiXCR, retaining productive beta sequences. Every distinct CDR3 protein forms one entry, paired with its most common genes and DNA. The sample data list 250,000 to 350,000 distinct CDR3 sequences, and 15% to 20% of these were observed just once. Together, the top ten hold roughly 25% of the sample. The specimen sequenced was PBMCs or a T cell subset sorted from them (not recorded which). The receptors stem from a man younger than 30 who had mild COVID-19 (a few samples of this study predate the infection). The sample titles of this study are shuffled in the database, so cell type and time point are left out; the donor was told from shared clones.

V usage is TRBV20-1 and J usage is TRBJ2-5; a possible D gene is TRBD2 (6 bases). The ends were cut back, 3 bases at V and 7 bases at J, with 15 bases in the middle. Per germline, CDR1 DFQATT and CDR2 SNEGSKA (reference sequence). This CDR3 is built from 13 residues. The CDR3 loop is CSASPVRRGTQYF. The CDR3 DNA reads as TGCAGTGCTAGCCCAGTCAGGAGGGGGACCCAGTACTTC.

The chain has TRBV7-2 and TRBJ2-1, with D unclear. The CDR3 runs to 13 residues. The V gene lost 4 bases and the J gene lost 3 bases, with 7 bases spanning the gap. CDR1 and CDR2 from the germline V gene are SGHTA and FQGNSA. The CDR3 bases are TGTGCCAGCAGCTGGGCCCTCTACAATGAGCAGTTCTTC. Protein product: CASSWALYNEQFF.

The V and J genes are TRBV2 and TRBJ2-5; 7 bases match TRBD2. The CDR3 sequence is 12 residues long. The J segment lost 5 bases and the V segment lost 8 bases, leaving 5 bases of the junction unmatched. Germline V lookup: CDR1 SNHLY, CDR2 FYNNEI. The CDR3 here is CASQTSSETQYF. CDR3 in DNA: TGTGCCAGCCAGACTAGCTCGGAGACCCAGTACTTC.

This clonotype occurred a few times. The rearrangement uses TRBV4-1 and TRBJ2-2; 10 bases match TRBD2. The germline V gene encodes CDR1 MGHRA and CDR2 YSYEKL. The CDR3 runs 14 residues. The V gene end was trimmed by 1 base and the J gene end by 10 bases; junction bases not matched to a gene: 3. As DNA, the CDR3 is TGCGCCAGCAGCCAAGTAGCGGGGGGCGCGGAGCTGTTTTTT. Its protein is CASSQVAGGAELFF.

As to this clonotype: The junction differs from germline at one of its ends, possibly a read error. This chain joins TRBV28 and TRBJ2-1, with no clear D. The CDR3 loop spans 12 amino acids. Germline lookup yields CDR1 MDHEN and CDR2 SYDVKM. The CDR3 DNA reads as TGTGCTAGCAGTTTCGAGAACAATGAGCAGTTCTTC. Translating gives CASSFENNEQFF.

V and J are TRBV27 and TRBJ1-3, with D tentatively TRBD1 (5 bases). This CDR3 comprises 15 residues. Germline V gene sequence: CDR1 MNHEY, CDR2 SMNVEV (reference sequence). Trimming stripped 3 bases from V and 2 bases from J, with 11 bases between. In nucleotides, the CDR3 is TGTGCCAGCAGTTTCGGGCCGGGGCCTGGAAACACCATATATTTT. The encoded protein is CASSFGPGPGNTIYF.

This clonotype appeared many times. The chain uses TRBV7-2 and TRBJ1-5, with no clear D. Germline CDR1 SGHTA, CDR2 FQGNSA. Trimming took 5 bases from V and 9 from J, leaving 17 bases between them. The length of the CDR3 is 14 residues. CDR3 DNA: TGTGCCAGCAGCGCTACCATGGAGATCGCGCCCCAGCATTTT. Translated, it gives CASSATMEIAPQHF.

The genes are TRBV6-2 or TRBV6-3 and TRBJ2-4; 13 nucleotides line up with TRBD2. V shed 8 bases, J shed 13 bases, and the junction held 8 bases outside the gene matches. CDR3 length: 13 amino acids. Germline lookup yields CDR1 MNHEY and CDR2 SVGEGT. DNA of the CDR3: TGTGCCAGCCTCCGGACTAGCGGGGGCCCCCAGTACTTC. Encoded protein: CASLRTSGGPQYF.

This clonotype was seen at least ten times. This sequence joins TRBV12-3 or TRBV12-4 and TRBJ1-1; D is perhaps TRBD1 (6 bases). This CDR3 spans 14 amino acids. The V gene lost 5 bases and the J gene lost 4 bases, with 14 bases spanning the gap. For the CDR3, the DNA is TGTGCCAGCAGTCCAGGGGAACGGTCCACTGAAGCTTTCTTT. Translated, it gives CASSPGERSTEAFF.

This clonotype was found a few times. This chain uses TRBV5-1 with TRBJ1-2; 7 bases are shared with TRBD1. Per the germline V gene, CDR1 is SGHRS and CDR2 is YFSETQ. This CDR3 has 16 amino acids. V was pared by 7 bases and J by 6 bases, with 18 bases of the junction left unmatched. CDR3 DNA sequence: TGCGCCAGCGGCCAGACAGGGACTTTTCCTACAAATGGCTACACCTTC. Its translation: CASGQTGTFPTNGYTF.

J is TRBJ1-2 and V is TRBV18; D may be TRBD1 (5 bases). This CDR3 has 13 amino acids. V was pared by 5 bases and J by 3 bases, with 10 bases between. Germline CDR1 and CDR2: KGHSH and LQKENI. The CDR3 protein is CASSTGEDYGYTF. In DNA, the CDR3 is TGTGCCAGCTCAACGGGGGAGGACTATGGCTACACCTTC. Together with reference TRBV18 and TRBJ1-2, the CDR3 gives the full variable domain: NAGVMQNPRHLVRRRGQEARLRCSPMKGHSHVYWYRQLPEEGLKFMVYLQKENIIDESGMPKERFSAEFPKEGPSILRIQQVVRGDSAAYFCASSTGEDYGYTFGSGTRLTVV.

This clonotype was picked up many times. V gene TRBV7-9 combines with J gene TRBJ1-1; D may be TRBD1 (6 bases). The CDR3 consists of 13 residues. Trimming took 1 base from V and 4 from J, leaving 7 bases between them. Looked up from germline, CDR1 is SEHNR and CDR2 is FQNEAQ (reference sequence). The CDR3 loop is CASSLGGGTEAFF. CDR3 sequence (DNA): TGTGCCAGCAGCTTAGGAGGGGGCACTGAAGCTTTCTTT.

This clonotype has ten or more counts. The chain links TRBV4-3 to TRBJ2-2; D is tentatively TRBD1 or TRBD2 (5 bases each). V lost 0 bases, J lost 0 bases, and 14 bases lay in between. There are 18 residues in the CDR3. Germline V gene sequence: CDR1 LGHNA, CDR2 YSLEER. CDR3 coding DNA: TGCGCCAGCAGCCAAGAAGGAATCGGGGCCACGAACACCGGGGAGCTGTTTTTT. Translation: CASSQEGIGATNTGELFF.

This chain joins TRBV7-9 and TRBJ1-1; 7 positions agree with TRBD1. J gave up 4 bases and V 4 bases, and 3 bases lay outside the gene matches. There are 13 residues in the CDR3. Germline CDR1 SEHNR, CDR2 FQNEAQ (reference sequence). CDR3 coding DNA: TGTGCCAGCAGCTCGGGACAGATCACTGAAGCTTTCTTT. Encoded protein: CASSSGQITEAFF.

This clonotype was seen only a few times. J is TRBJ2-2 and V is TRBV6-2 or TRBV6-3; D remains ambiguous. CDR3 length: 18 residues. The V end was cut by 0 bases, the J end by 0 bases, with 14 bases between. Germline CDR1 is MNHEY and CDR2 is SVGEGT. CDR3 region: CASSYSKSFPPNTGELFF. The CDR3 DNA reads as TGTGCCAGCAGTTACTCGAAGAGTTTTCCCCCGAACACCGGGGAGCTGTTTTTT.

On this clonotype: Lacking the conserved final phenylalanine or tryptophan, this CDR3 likely reflects a read error. This sequence joins TRBV12-5 and TRBJ2-7; possibly TRBD1 for D (6 bases). The CDR3 covers 12 residues. V was cut by 8 bases and J by 3 bases, with 11 bases left in between. Per the germline V gene, CDR1 is LGHNT and CDR2 is FRNRAP. The CDR3 here is CASQGSFYEQYL. CDR3 nucleotide sequence: TGTGCTAGTCAGGGGTCGTTCTACGAGCAGTACCTC.

At least ten counts were recorded for this clonotype. The genes are TRBV7-6 and TRBJ2-3; no definite D call. The CDR3 length is 14 residues. V was trimmed by 1 base and J by 5 bases, leaving 10 bases between them. Germline lookup yields CDR1 SGHVS and CDR2 FNYEAQ. Here the CDR3 DNA reads TGTGCCAGCAGCTTAGGGGCTAGTCAAGATACGCAGTATTTT. The encoded protein is CASSLGASQDTQYF.

This chain joins TRBV4-2 and TRBJ2-2; 7 bases are shared with TRBD1. The V gene's germline CDR1 is LGHNA and CDR2 YNFKEQ. J was trimmed by 4 bases and V by 3 bases; bases with no gene match: 11. CDR3 length: 17 residues. The CDR3, as DNA: TGTGCCAGCAGCCAGTGGACTGGGGCAGGGGGCACCGGGGAGCTGTTTTTT. Encoded protein: CASSQWTGAGGTGELFF.

J is TRBJ2-1 and V is TRBV7-9; D is unresolved. Trimming left V 4 bases short and J 8 bases short, with 12 bases between. The CDR3 contains 13 residues. The germline V gene encodes CDR1 SEHNR and CDR2 FQNEAQ (reference sequence). CDR3 DNA sequence: TGTGCCAGCAGCTATAGCTTGCGCGATGAGCAGTTCTTC. Its protein is CASSYSLRDEQFF.

This chain uses TRBV5-1 with TRBJ2-3; TRBD2 matches at 8 bases. J lost 4 bases, V lost 4 bases, and 14 bases had no gene match. The CDR3 contains 17 residues. CDR1 is SGHRS and CDR2 is YFSETQ in the germline V gene. CDR3 residues: CASSRRRSGGLADTQYF. CDR3 nucleotides: TGCGCCAGCAGCCGAAGGAGGTCGGGGGGGCTGGCAGATACGCAGTATTTT.

This clonotype came up once. V gene TRBV27 combines with J gene TRBJ1-2, with a weak D call TRBD1 (6 bases). CDR1 is MNHEY, CDR2 SMNVEV, per germline (reference sequence). The ends were cut back, 6 bases at V and 8 bases at J, with 16 bases in the middle. CDR3 length equals 13 residues. In DNA, the CDR3 is TGTGCCAGCAGGGATGGGGGGCCGGGGGGCTACACCTTC. This sequence encodes CASRDGGPGGYTF.